What follows are 13 T cell receptor beta chains derived from one specimen sequenced in a study of cytomegalovirus exposure and HLA in healthy donors. In the PCR, 60 Vbeta and 13 Jbeta primers were used. Assay: immunoSEQ multiplex PCR; the TCRdb copy retains only in-frame clones and omits some. The table lists tens of thousands of clones. Sequencing used PBMCs. All receptors derive from a woman aged 25-40 years in good health and CMV-seronegative.

This rearrangement joins TRBV6-5 to TRBJ2-7; D might be TRBD2 (6 bases). Trimming stripped 11 bases from V and 3 bases from J, with 23 bases between. From germline, CDR1 is MNHEY and CDR2 SVGAGI. The CDR3 consists of 15 residues. As DNA, the CDR3 is TGTGCCGCGGGAAGCGGAGCCCAGGGAGGCTACGAGCAGTACTTC. This codes for CAAGSGAQGGYEQYF.

This chain connects TRBV28 to TRBJ2-3, with D maybe TRBD1 (5 bases). The germline V gene has CDR1 MDHEN and CDR2 SYDVKM. CDR3 size: 16 residues. V was clipped by 8 bases and J by 0 bases, with 18 bases between them. CDR3 bases: TGTGCCAGCCCGCCCATGGGGCGCCCTAGCACAGATACGCAGTATTTT. Translation: CASPPMGRPSTDTQYF.

This chain links TRBV6-1 with TRBJ1-2, with 9 bases fitting TRBD1. The junction had 13 bases not matched to a gene; V was cut back by 8 bases and J by 9 bases. Germline V CDR1 and CDR2: MNHNS, SASEGT. This CDR3 is 14 amino acids long. The CDR3 is CASHTGGPLESYTF. In DNA form, the CDR3 reads TGTGCCAGCCATACAGGGGGCCCCCTCGAGAGCTACACCTTC.

V usage is TRBV28 and J usage is TRBJ1-4, with 7 bases that match TRBD1. CDR1 and CDR2 from the germline V gene are MDHEN and SYDVKM. The ends lost 3 bases at V and 6 bases at J; junction bases unmatched: 7. The CDR3 consists of 15 residues. CDR3 coding DNA: TGTGCCAGCAGTTTTCGGGGACAGTCTTATGAAAAACTGTTTTTT. It translates to CASSFRGQSYEKLFF.

This chain connects TRBV7-6 to TRBJ2-7; no clear D gene. With 5 bases removed from V and 2 bases from J, the gap between germline ends came to 13 bases. The germline gives CDR1 SGHVS, CDR2 FNYEAQ. This CDR3 has 14 residues. The chain's CDR3 is CASSPLGRPYEQYF. The CDR3 region has the DNA TGTGCCAGCAGCCCGCTGGGCAGACCCTACGAGCAGTACTTC.

The chain uses TRBV30 and TRBJ2-1; no firm D call. The CDR3 is 10 residues long. Trimming took off 2 bases at V and 14 bases at J, with 10 bases between the two ends. Germline lookup yields CDR1 GTSNPN and CDR2 SVGIG (reference sequence). The CDR3 DNA is TGTGCCTGGAGTTCCTCTGCGAAGTTCTTC. Protein product: CAWSSSAKFF. Using reference TRBV30 and TRBJ2-1 for the parts outside the CDR3, the full variable domain is SQTIHQWPATLVQPVGSPLSLECTVEGTSNPNLYWYRQAAGRGLQLLFYSVGIGQISSEVPQNLSASRPQDRQFILSSKKLLLSDSGFYLCAWSSSAKFFGPGTRLTVL.

CDR3 coding DNA: TGTGCCAGCAGCCTACAGGGGGCGGATCAGCCCCAGCATTTT. It yields the protein CASSLQGADQPQHF. The chain has TRBV5-4 and TRBJ1-5, with 9 bases fitting TRBD1. The CDR3 is 14 residues long. J was trimmed by 5 bases and V by 4 bases; bases with no gene match: 4. Germline CDR1 SGHNT, CDR2 YYREEE (reference sequence).

V and J are TRBV7-9 and TRBJ2-3; D may be TRBD1 (5 bases). This CDR3 contains 15 residues. Germline CDR1 and CDR2: SEHNR and FQNEAQ (reference sequence). Trimming pared 5 bases from V and 1 base from J, leaving 13 bases between. CDR3 sequence: CASSTDRLRTDTQYF. The CDR3 DNA follows: TGTGCCAGCAGCACCGACAGACTGCGCACAGATACGCAGTATTTT.

The chain recombines TRBV30 with TRBJ2-1; TRBD2 aligns across 8 bases. In germline, CDR1 is GTSNPN, CDR2 SVGIG (reference sequence). Trimming at V came to 3 bases and at J to 7 bases, leaving 11 bases not matched to a gene. The CDR3 loop spans 15 amino acids. CDR3 protein: CAWSPGSGRMNEQFF. The CDR3 DNA reads TGTGCCTGGAGCCCCGGAAGCGGGAGAATGAATGAGCAGTTCTTC.

The chain links TRBV14 to TRBJ1-2; 7 nucleotides line up with TRBD1. From germline, CDR1 is SGHDN and CDR2 FVKESK. This CDR3 is 11 amino acids long. The J segment lost 8 bases and the V segment lost 4 bases, leaving 1 base of the junction unmatched. CDR3 residues: CASSPGGGYTF. CDR3 coding DNA: TGTGCCAGCAGCCCAGGGGGGGGCTACACCTTC.

The chain has TRBV28 and TRBJ2-5; TRBD1 matches 10 bases. The CDR3 runs 15 residues. The germline V gene has CDR1 MDHEN and CDR2 SYDVKM. Germline trimming cut 5 bases from V and 4 bases from J; bases unmatched to any gene: 7. The DNA for the CDR3 is TGTGCCAGCAGTCATGACAGGGGGCGCACAGAGACCCAGTACTTC. As protein: CASSHDRGRTETQYF.

This sequence joins TRBV7-3 and TRBJ1-3; the D gene is possibly TRBD1 (6 bases). CDR1 and CDR2 from the germline V gene are SGHTA and FQGTGA. The ends were cut back, 5 bases at V and 4 bases at J, with 12 bases in the middle. CDR3 length equals 14 residues. The CDR3: CASSPGTSGNTIYF. CDR3 sequence (DNA): TGTGCCAGCAGCCCGGGGACATCAGGAAACACCATATATTTT.

The rearrangement links TRBV12-5 to TRBJ2-2; D remains ambiguous. Trimming removed 5 bases from V and 0 bases from J, with 13 bases in between. The germline gives CDR1 LGHNT, CDR2 FRNRAP. The CDR3 has 16 amino acids. The CDR3 reads CASGHQAMTNTGELFF. The CDR3 DNA reads TGTGCTAGTGGTCACCAGGCTATGACGAACACCGGGGAGCTGTTTTTT.